This note documents a single TCR beta chain sequence. Original analysis: Reference gene primer amplification gave estimated nucleated cell counts. The protocol was immunoSEQ multiplex PCR, while the TCRdb copy is restricted to in-frame clones and leaves out a portion. V, J and clone size reflect that table, while D and trimming were determined from the DNA. The sample records just over 150,000 clones, roughly 80% being singletons. This specimen comes from a study of blood T cell repertoires in COVID-19. Looking at the study overall: Sites across the United States, Italy and Spain contributed samples from acute and convalescent COVID-19. PBMCs, B-cell-depleted T cells, or T cells were the source of the cDNA or gDNA that made up the material.

The length of the CDR3 is 16 residues. CDR1 and CDR2 (germline): KGHDR, SFDVKD. Trimming at V came to 4 bases and at J to 6 bases, leaving 9 bases not matched to a gene. Sequencing was carried out using peripheral blood. This receptor was identified in a man aged 60 to 75 with acute or convalescent COVID-19. This chain joins TRBV24-1 and TRBJ2-1, with 9 bases aligning to TRBD1. CDR3 bases: TGTGCCACCAGTGACCCCGGGACAGGGATGTCCAATGAGCAGTTCTTC. This sequence encodes CATSDPGTGMSNEQFF.